The entry below gives a single TCR beta chain sequence along with its context. Its specificity is unknown. Both 60 Vbeta primers and 13 Jbeta primers went into the PCR. Some clones are missing from TCRdb's copy, which holds only in-frame ones; the method was immunoSEQ multiplex PCR. The sample has about 120,000 clones; around 81% are singletons. This entry belongs to a study of cytomegalovirus exposure and HLA in healthy donors. Study-level background: Among a few hundred genotyped donors, about 83% fell in the Caucasian-associated ancestry cluster. The study, taken as a whole, reports: Roughly uniform depth of sequencing across donors was assumed in presence/absence analyses. V- and J-gene trimming in TCR beta was tied to a missense DCLRE1C variant by an analysis performed later. In vitro assays verified that a few CMV-associated chains recognized CMV antigens specifically.

Looked up from germline, CDR1 is SGHRS and CDR2 is YFSETQ. This CDR3 has 19 amino acids. Trimming shortened V by 0 bases and J by 3 bases, and 21 bases separated the two germline ends. The chain recombines TRBV5-1 with TRBJ1-4; D may be TRBD1 (6 bases). The sequenced sample was PBMCs. The TCR originated in a woman aged 40 to 55 in good health and CMV-seronegative. This CDR3 reads CASSLAGLQRGLANEKLFF. CDR3 DNA sequence: TGCGCCAGCAGCTTGGCTGGTTTGCAAAGGGGGTTGGCTAATGAAAAACTGTTTTTT.